The 2 T cell receptor beta chains below all came from one sample that was sequenced in a study of CD8+ T cells in alopecia areata (dated 2018 in TCRdb). Receptor libraries were prepared by the immunoSEQ multiplex PCR assay. RNA was extracted from all samples and reverse transcribed into cDNA as template for TCR sequencing. This is the immuneACCESS table as TCRdb keeps it, with only in-frame sequences that have V and J called. A part of the clones is gone; compared with another copy, unresolved V genes explain less than half, and the rest is unexplained. Within this sample are a few hundred thousand clones, with more than 60% of them counted one time only. About 1.2% of the sample goes to the ten largest clones. The treatment or condition label, read with the paper, signifies: oral pan-JAK inhibitor, 5-10 mg twice daily. Sample: CD4+ T cells sorted from blood, taken at approximately week 45, from a patient treated with tofacitinib. The receptors come from a human donor with alopecia areata.

As regards this clone: This CDR3 is also generated by other DNA sequences in the sample. The chain links TRBV29-1 to TRBJ1-2, with no clear D. This CDR3 is built from 9 residues. The V gene lost 3 bases and the J gene lost 8 bases, with 4 bases spanning the gap. CDR1 is SQVTM and CDR2 is ANQGSEA in the germline V gene. CDR3 DNA sequence: TGCAGCGTTGAGGAAGGCTACACCTTC. As protein: CSVEEGYTF.

The V call is TRBV30, the J call TRBJ1-5; TRBD1 matches at 8 bases. CDR1 and CDR2 (germline): GTSNPN, SVGIG (reference sequence). J gave up 4 bases and V 8 bases, and 7 bases lay outside the gene matches. This CDR3 has 13 residues. The CDR3 region is CAGSTGGNQPQHF. As DNA, the CDR3 is TGTGCCGGATCTACAGGGGGAAATCAGCCCCAGCATTTT.